This T cell receptor (beta chain) derives from a study of blood T cells in healthy people across ages. The study, taken as a whole, reports: Estimates based on one million T cells were treated as lower bounds.

The second PCR ran roughly 6 to 11 cycles with a sample-barcoded 5' primer and J-beta primers. TCRdb ran MiXCR on the 5' RACE reads and lists one entry per CDR3 protein. The repertoire holds 450,000 to 600,000 distinct CDR3 sequences, with about 28% as singletons. After removal of 6 bases from V and 6 bases from J, the junction contained 4 bases not matched to a gene. The CDR3 consists of 12 residues. Germline V gene sequence: CDR1 SQVTM, CDR2 ANQGSEA. Comment on this clonotype: Its target is unknown.

In addition, the sample was reused for a study of T cells of mothers and their children.

This chain joins TRBV29-1 and TRBJ2-2; 7 positions agree with TRBD2. This receptor was taken from a boy aged 2 to 10 in good health. The sample comprised blood. The CDR3 region has the DNA TGCAGCGTGGGACTACTGGCCGGGGAGCTGTTTTTT. Its translation is CSVGLLAGELFF.